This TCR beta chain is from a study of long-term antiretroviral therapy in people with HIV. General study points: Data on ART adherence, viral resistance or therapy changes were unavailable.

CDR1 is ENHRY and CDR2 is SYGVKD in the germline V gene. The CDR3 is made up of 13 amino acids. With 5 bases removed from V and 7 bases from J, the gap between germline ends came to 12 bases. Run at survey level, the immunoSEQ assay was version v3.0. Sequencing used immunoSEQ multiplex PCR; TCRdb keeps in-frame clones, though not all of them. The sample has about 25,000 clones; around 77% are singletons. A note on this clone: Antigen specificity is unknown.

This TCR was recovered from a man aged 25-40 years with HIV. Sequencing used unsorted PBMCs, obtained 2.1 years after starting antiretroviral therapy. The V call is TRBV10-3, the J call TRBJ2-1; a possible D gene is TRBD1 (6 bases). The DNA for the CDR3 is TGTGCCATCAGTCAGGGGTTTTGGAATGAGCAGTTCTTC. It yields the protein CAISQGFWNEQFF.